This T cell receptor (beta chain) emerged from a study of glioma-infiltrating T cells. Study results and caveats: Above-expected tissue-blood divergence occurred in all gliomas, most in low-grade ones.

Amplification of TCR alpha and beta CDR3 regions from RNA used iRepertoire nested multiplex PCR. TCRdb re-derived calls from the multiplex PCR reads in MiXCR, one entry per CDR3 protein. The repertoire includes about 99,000 distinct CDR3 sequences, about 30% of them detected once, and less than 55% sits in the top ten. In this sample, this clonotype turned up a few times. The target antigen is unknown. V trimming: 7 bases; J trimming: 5 bases; junction bases outside the gene matches: 8. The CDR3 totals 14 residues. Germline V gene sequence: CDR1 SQVTM, CDR2 ANQGSEA. The sequencing sample was made of glioma tissue, nonneoplastic brain tissue, or PBMCs (not recorded which). This receptor was obtained from a human donor with low-grade glioma or glioblastoma, undergoing nonglioma brain surgery, or in good health (not recorded which). This chain uses TRBV29-1 with TRBJ1-5; 10 bases align to TRBD1. CDR3 region: CSASGTGDYQPQHF. The CDR3 DNA follows: TGCAGCGCCTCCGGGACAGGGGATTATCAGCCCCAGCATTTT.